This T cell receptor (beta chain) was identified during a study of T cells in Graves' hyperthyroidism and ophthalmopathy. Findings of the study overall: Patients with ophthalmopathy were separated from those with stable hyperthyroidism by a 13 V-J model. Most thyroid-expanded clonotypes above 0.001 were also found in blood.

Remarks on this clonotype: The antigen remains undetermined.

Using RNA transcripts as the source, TCR beta CDR3 regions were amplified. During a first-round RT-PCR of the TCR CDR3, the HTBI primer set was used. MiXCR, run by TCRdb on the multiplex PCR reads, gives a single entry per CDR3 protein. The table shows hundreds of thousands of distinct CDR3 sequences, with about 45% occurring only once. V dropped 4 bases and J dropped 1 base, with 17 bases sitting between them. The germline gives CDR1 SGHRS, CDR2 YFSETQ. The CDR3 sequence is 16 residues long. Reasons for excluding patients were uncontrolled infection, other autoimmune disease, pregnancy or lactation. This chain connects TRBV5-1 to TRBJ1-1; D possibly corresponds to TRBD1 (6 bases). This receptor was taken from an adult man with Graves' disease, either hyperthyroidism or ophthalmopathy (not recorded which). The sequencing sample was made of peripheral blood or thyroid tissue (not recorded which). The CDR3, as DNA: TGCGCCAGCAGCCTACTGAGGGCAGGGGCGAACACTGAAGCTTTCTTT. Its protein product is CASSLLRAGANTEAFF.